This is a list of T cell receptor beta chains from one sample in a study of tumor and adjacent non-tumor tissue in lung cancer. TCRdb passed the multiplex PCR reads through MiXCR, listing each CDR3 protein once. This table holds more than 60,000 distinct CDR3 sequences, 77% found once. The sample taken for sequencing was lung tumor tissue. These receptors all come from a woman aged 45-60 years with non-small cell lung cancer. CDR3s include the opening cysteine and the closing phenylalanine or tryptophan. D genes are given only for firm matches. Size values are once, few and many counts, or a class for expanded clones, and some rows have none.

CDR3,DNA,V,size,length,D,J
CTSRPRGRGSNQPQHF,TGTACCAGTCGTCCCCGGGGTAGGGGCAGCAATCAGCCCCAGCATTTT,TRBV28,.,16,.,TRBJ1-5
CASEVREAGDTQFF,TGTGCCAGCGAGGTCCGGGAAGCTGGAGATACGCAGTTTTTT,TRBV5-5,.,14,.,TRBJ2-3
CASSVAIRGSYHTVELLF,TGTGCCAGCAGCGTAGCTATCAGAGGGAGTTACCACACCGTGGAGCTGCTTTTT,TRBV11-1,.,18,.,TRBJ2-2
CVSSYRGIDTEAFF,TGTGTCAGCAGTTACAGGGGGATTGACACTGAAGCTTTCTTT,TRBV12-3/TRBV12-4,.,14,TRBD1,TRBJ1-1
CAWNSWGERDTQYF,TGTGCCTGGAACTCTTGGGGAGAGAGAGATACGCAGTATTTT,TRBV30,many,14,.,TRBJ2-3
CATSLYDNSYVQYF,TGTGCCACCAGTCTATACGACAACTCCTACGTGCAGTACTTC,TRBV6-5,.,14,.,TRBJ2-7
CASSLGTGYNKQFF,TGTGCCAGCAGCTTAGGGACTGGCTACAATAAGCAGTTCTTC,TRBV7-8,.,14,.,TRBJ2-1
CSVNPGARSGATYEQYF,TGCAGCGTTAACCCCGGTGCCCGGTCGGGGGCTACATACGAGCAGTACTTC,TRBV29-1,.,17,.,TRBJ2-7
CTSSEKEGSPGELFF,TGTACCAGCAGTGAAAAAGAGGGCAGTCCCGGGGAGCTGTTTTTT,TRBV6-1,.,15,.,TRBJ2-2
CASSLETGTNNEQFF,TGTGCCAGCAGTTTGGAGACGGGAACTAACAATGAGCAGTTCTTC,TRBV12-3/TRBV12-4,.,15,.,TRBJ2-1
CASSTWENTEAFF,TGTGCCAGCAGTACATGGGAGAACACTGAAGCTTTCTTT,TRBV6-1,.,13,.,TRBJ1-1
CASSEAAKNEKLFF,TGCGCCAGCAGCGAAGCCGCGAAAAACGAAAAACTGTTTTTT,TRBV4-1,.,14,.,TRBJ1-4
CASNDGRDDTGEMFF,TGTGCCAGCAATGACGGAAGGGACGACACCGGGGAGATGTTTTTT,TRBV6-4,.,15,.,TRBJ2-2
CASSLGGLQLYEQYF,TGTGCCAGCAGCTTAGGAGGATTACAACTCTACGAGCAGTACTTC,TRBV7-2,.,15,.,TRBJ2-7
CTSSEGQGSADEQFF,TGTACCAGCAGTGAGGGACAGGGTTCGGCCGATGAGCAGTTCTTC,TRBV6-1,.,15,TRBD1,TRBJ2-1
CVISPVAGANNERFF,TGTGTCATCAGCCCTGTAGCGGGAGCGAACAATGAGCGGTTCTTC,TRBV10-3,.,15,TRBD2,TRBJ2-1
CASSGGSWFVQYF,TGCGCCAGCAGTGGAGGGAGTTGGTTCGTGCAGTACTTC,TRBV6-1,.,13,.,TRBJ2-7
CSASGTGARHTIYF,TGTAGCGCATCCGGGACAGGGGCTAGACACACCATATATTTT,TRBV29-1,.,14,TRBD1,TRBJ1-3
CAINLESSGNNEQFF,TGTGCCATCAACTTAGAATCTAGCGGGAATAATGAGCAGTTCTTC,TRBV11-2,.,15,TRBD2,TRBJ2-1
CASSLTAGDETEAFF,TGTGCCAGCAGTTTAACAGCTGGGGATGAAACTGAAGCTTTCTTT,TRBV28,.,15,.,TRBJ1-1
CASSLWDGELFF,TGTGCCAGCAGTTTATGGGACGGGGAGCTGTTTTTT,TRBV28,many,12,.,TRBJ2-2
CASSQDHRNETQYF,TGCGCCAGCAGCCAAGACCATAGAAATGAGACCCAGTATTTC,TRBV4-1,.,14,.,TRBJ2-5
CNATTSGREDTGELFF,TGCAATGCTACGACTAGCGGGAGGGAAGACACCGGGGAGCTGTTTTTT,TRBV20-1,.,16,TRBD2,TRBJ2-2
CSVELNGSSYNVEFF,TGCAGCGTTGAATTAAACGGGAGCTCATACAATGTGGAGTTCTTC,TRBV29-1,.,15,.,TRBJ2-1
CATQGYSNQPQHF,TGTGCCACCCAGGGGTATAGTAATCAGCCTCAGCATTTT,TRBV10-3,.,13,.,TRBJ1-5
CAGSWGGLPHEQYF,TGTGCCGGCAGTTGGGGGGGCCTCCCCCACGAGCAGTACTTC,TRBV12-3/TRBV12-4,.,14,.,TRBJ2-7
CASNLDPGQGRTGKLFF,TGTGCCAGCAACTTGGACCCGGGACAGGGGAGAACCGGGAAGCTGTTTTTT,TRBV5-6,few,17,TRBD1,TRBJ2-2
CIARTRTGAIEQFF,TGCATTGCTAGGACCAGGACAGGAGCCATTGAGCAGTTCTTC,TRBV20-1,.,14,TRBD1,TRBJ2-1
CSSRLGGGGYQETQYF,TGCTCCAGCAGGTTGGGGGGGGGAGGCTACCAAGAGACCCAGTACTTC,TRBV5-1,.,16,TRBD2,TRBJ2-5
CVSSEAQDDGANVLTF,TGTGTCAGCAGTGAAGCACAGGACGATGGGGCCAACGTCCTGACTTTC,TRBV6-1,.,16,.,TRBJ2-6
CASSLNGGSQPQHF,TGTGCCAGCAGTTTAAACGGGGGAAGTCAGCCACAGCATTTT,TRBV12-3/TRBV12-4,.,14,.,TRBJ1-5
CASSLEKGRENYEQYF,TGTGCCAGCAGCCTAGAAAAAGGGAGAGAAAACTACGAGCAGTACTTC,TRBV11-3,.,16,.,TRBJ2-7
CASNDLAGGNIQYF,TGTGCCAGCAATGACTTAGCGGGAGGAAACATTCAGTACTTC,TRBV28,.,14,TRBD2,TRBJ2-4
CASSVRILETQYF,TGTGCCAGCAGCGTCAGGATTCTCGAGACTCAGTACTTC,TRBV7-8,.,13,.,TRBJ2-5
CASSLRAGGADTEAFF,TGTGCCAGCAGCTTAAGGGCAGGGGGCGCGGACACTGAAGCTTTCTTT,TRBV7-9,.,16,TRBD1,TRBJ1-1
CASSQGRVNNHYEQYF,TGCGCCAGCAGCCAAGGAAGGGTAAACAACCACTACGAGCAGTACTTC,TRBV4-1,.,16,.,TRBJ2-7
CASTGSYPTNEKLLF,TGCGCCAGCACTGGGAGCTACCCAACTAATGAAAAACTGCTTTTT,TRBV4-1,.,15,.,TRBJ1-4
CASSYSRGHEQYF,TGTGCCAGCAGTTACTCGCGGGGCCACGAGCAGTACTTC,TRBV6-5,medium-sized,13,.,TRBJ2-7
CSARANGTPRLSYEQYF,TGCAGTGCTAGAGCCAACGGGACACCAAGGTTATCCTACGAGCAGTACTTC,TRBV20-1,many,17,.,TRBJ2-7
CASSQFNYEQYF,TGTGCCAGCAGCCAGTTCAACTATGAGCAGTACTTC,TRBV28,.,12,.,TRBJ2-7
CASSLLGGDSSGRAEEYF,TGTGCCAGCAGTTTGCTAGGGGGAGATTCGAGCGGGAGGGCCGAGGAGTACTTC,TRBV28,.,18,TRBD2,TRBJ2-7
CSVPVGRGTGEPFF,.,TRBV20-1,.,14,.,TRBJ2-2
CASTFGMVPSYNEQFF,TGTGCCAGCACTTTCGGCATGGTGCCCTCCTACAATGAACAGTTCTTC,TRBV5-6,.,16,.,TRBJ2-1